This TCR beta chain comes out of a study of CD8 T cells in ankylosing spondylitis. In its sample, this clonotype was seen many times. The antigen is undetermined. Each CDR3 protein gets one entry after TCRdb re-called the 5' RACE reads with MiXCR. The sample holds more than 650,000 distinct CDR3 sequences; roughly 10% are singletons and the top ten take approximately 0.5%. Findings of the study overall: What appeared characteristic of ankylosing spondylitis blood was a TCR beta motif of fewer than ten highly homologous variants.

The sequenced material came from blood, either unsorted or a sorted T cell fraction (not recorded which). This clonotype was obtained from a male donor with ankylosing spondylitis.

The CDR3 protein is CASSLAAGGNQPQHF. The DNA of the CDR3 is TGCGCCAGCAGCTTGGCGGCAGGTGGGAATCAGCCCCAGCATTTT. V is TRBV5-1 and J is TRBJ1-5; D unresolved. The CDR3 has 15 amino acids. With 0 bases removed from V and 4 bases from J, the gap between germline ends came to 11 bases. The germline V gene encodes CDR1 SGHRS and CDR2 YFSETQ.